The rows below give T cell receptor beta chains drawn from one sample of a study of shared T cell receptors in the human thymus. This table comes from immunoSEQ multiplex PCR, and its TCRdb copy is limited to in-frame clones, with some not included. The top ten hold 0.0094% of the sample, which has hundreds of thousands of clones, roughly 86% seen once. These data were also filed under a second study, of human thymus T cells.

Sequencing input: thymocytes. The source of these receptors is a boy in the first two years of life with a congenital heart defect. CDR3s include the opening cysteine and the closing phenylalanine or tryptophan. Fields, in order: clone size, D gene, V gene, J gene, CDR3 DNA, CDR3 protein. D genes are given only for firm matches. Size values are once, few and many counts, or a class for expanded clones, and some rows have none.

>.|.|TRBV11-2|TRBJ2-7
TGTGCCAGCAGCTTAGATTGGGCAAAAAGGTCCTACGAGCAGTACTTC
CASSLDWAKRSYEQYF
>.|.|TRBV28|TRBJ2-7
TGTGCCAGCGGTGTCGCAGGGTCCTACGAGCAGTACTTC
CASGVAGSYEQYF
>.|.|TRBV6-5|TRBJ2-7
TGTGCCAGCAGTTACCACAGCAAGAACTACGAGCAGTACTTC
CASSYHSKNYEQYF
>.|.|TRBV5-5|TRBJ2-3
TGTGCCAGCAGCTTTCGGGTTTGGGACTCGAGGGATCGGGATACGCAGTATTTT
CASSFRVWDSRDRDTQYF
>.|TRBD1|TRBV5-8|TRBJ1-5
TGTGCCAGCAGCTTACCCCAGACAGGGGCTTATAGCAATCAGCCCCAGCATTTT
CASSLPQTGAYSNQPQHF
>.|.|TRBV28|TRBJ1-1
TGTGCCAGCAGCGAACAGGACACTGAAGCTTTCTTT
CASSEQDTEAFF
>.|.|TRBV9|TRBJ2-1
TGTGCCAGCAGCGTAGGGAGCGGAAGCTCCTACAATGAGCAGTTCTTC
CASSVGSGSSYNEQFF
>.|.|TRBV7-8|TRBJ2-7
TGTGCCAGCAGCTCAGGATCCACCCCAACCTACGAGCAGTACTTC
CASSSGSTPTYEQYF
>.|.|TRBV29-1|TRBJ1-2
TGCAGCGCCGCACCATTGACACGGACTAACTATGGCTACACCTTC
CSAAPLTRTNYGYTF
>.|.|TRBV14|TRBJ1-3
TGTGCCAGCAGCCAAGAACCGGGGAGAGGAAACACCATATATTTT
CASSQEPGRGNTIYF
>few|.|TRBV14|TRBJ1-2
TGTGCCAGCAGCCCGGGGTCCTCAAATGGCTACACCTTC
CASSPGSSNGYTF